Detailed here is one T cell receptor beta chain. The antigen this receptor binds is unknown. No much larger clone exists at a distance of one base, and base qualities are not known. The sample is drawn from a study of T cell responses to AZD1222 COVID-19 vaccine (dated by TCRdb to about 2021). Study-level background: AZD1222 recipients whose second dose came at about 4 weeks and those whose second dose came at about 12 weeks were combined into one group, since spike-specific TCR depth and breadth did not differ between the two schedules. A total of roughly 240 trial participants underwent TCR sequencing, of whom around 200 received two doses of AZD1222 and around 26 received two doses of the MenACWY control vaccine. Trial participants were enrolled by age into subgroups of 18-55, 56-69 and 70-plus years, and about 150, 27 and 61 TCR-sequenced participants, respectively, were included in these subgroups.

The time point label on this specimen signifies: baseline before first vaccination. Vaccinee samples came from UK trials COV001 and COV002, including a single-blind randomized controlled phase 2/3 trial of AZD1222 (ChAdOx1 nCoV-19) in healthy adults. Trial participant PBMC samples were collected at day 0 and day 28 after the second dose for TCRbeta chain sequencing. What the study reported, not specific to this receptor: Nearly half of unique spike-specific TCRs reportedly recognized epitopes outside regions mutated in the B.1.351 and B.1.1.7 variants. In the small 56-69-year group, the increase in depth fell short of significance, most likely because of low power. Participants were mostly white British and included more females than males, and it was suggested by the authors that clonal diversity may have been underestimated. After two AZD1222 doses, both the breadth and the depth of spike-specific TCRs were significantly higher than at day 0 and than in MenACWY recipients. The vaccine-associated CD4 TCRs covered the entire spike protein, and the dominant responses fell in regions 160-218 and 743-854. Because no samples from the day 14 peak response were available, repertoires could be characterized only after the peak T cell response. Conclusions about previously exposed vaccinees were limited because only six AZD1222 recipients were SARS-CoV-2 seropositive at baseline.

The CDR3 regions of human TCRbeta chains were analyzed by immunosequencing. On the authors' methods: Repertoire TCRs were matched against a reference library of SARS-CoV-2-specific TCRs generated with the MIRA antigen-specificity platform. Breadth meant the fraction of unique TCRs that were SARS-CoV-2-associated, whereas depth meant the fraction of total T cells that were SARS-CoV-2-associated. Each spike-specific TCR was assigned to its reactive spike region and to a CD4 or CD8 class using the MIRA data. Log10-transformed breadth and depth values were compared by one-way ANOVA with Sidak's multiple comparisons tests. This immuneACCESS table, as held by TCRdb, lists in-frame sequences with V and J called but not all clones. Of the missing ones, under half trace to an unresolved V gene in checked studies; the others have no known cause. V and J calls and clone size are as listed in that table; D and trimming were resolved from the DNA. In all, the sample holds over 85,000 clones, and 88% of those were seen once. Together, the top ten hold around 1.7% of the sample.

The CDR3 numbers 15 residues from cysteine through phenylalanine. Of all the DNA, just the CDR3 is kept, 45 bases in frame from base 1. CDR1 and CDR2 are read off the germline V gene (reference sequence) as LNHNV and YYDKDF. At the junction V is shortened by 1 base and J by 7 bases; bases outside the gene matches: 8. The V and J segments used are TRBV15 and TRBJ2-7, and 9 junction bases match TRBD2. This TCR was sampled from an adult in good health. The sequencing used peripheral blood, collected on day 0 of AZD1222 vaccination. The encoded CDR3 is CATSRGLAGASEQYF. The nucleotides read TGTGCCACCAGCAGAGGGTTAGCGGGAGCAAGTGAGCAGTACTTC. The reference TRBV15 and TRBJ2-7 proteins fill in what lies around the CDR3, so the full variable domain reads DAMVIQNPRYQVTQFGKPVTLSCSQTLNHNVMYWYQQKSSQAPKLLFHYYDKDFNNEADTPDNFQSRRPNTSFCFLDIRSPGLGDTAMYLCATSRGLAGASEQYFGPGTRLTVT.